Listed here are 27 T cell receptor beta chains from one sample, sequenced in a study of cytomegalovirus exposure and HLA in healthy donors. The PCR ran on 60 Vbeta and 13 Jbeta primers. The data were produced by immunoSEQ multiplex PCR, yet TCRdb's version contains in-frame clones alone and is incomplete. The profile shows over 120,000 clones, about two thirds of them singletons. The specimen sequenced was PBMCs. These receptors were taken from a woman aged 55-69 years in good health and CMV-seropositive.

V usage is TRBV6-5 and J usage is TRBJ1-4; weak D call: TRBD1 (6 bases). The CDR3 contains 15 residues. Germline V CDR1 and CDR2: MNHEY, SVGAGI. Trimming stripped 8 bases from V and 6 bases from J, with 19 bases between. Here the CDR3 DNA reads TGTGCCAGCGGGTCGGCGGGGGCGGGTGATGAAAAACTGTTTTTT. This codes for CASGSAGAGDEKLFF.

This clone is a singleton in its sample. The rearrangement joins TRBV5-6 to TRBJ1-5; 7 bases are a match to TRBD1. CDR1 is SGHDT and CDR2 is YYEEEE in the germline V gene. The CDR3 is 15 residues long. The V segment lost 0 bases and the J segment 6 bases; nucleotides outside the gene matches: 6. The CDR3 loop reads CASSLGTGKGQPQHF. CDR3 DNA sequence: TGTGCCAGCAGCTTGGGGACAGGTAAAGGTCAGCCCCAGCATTTT.

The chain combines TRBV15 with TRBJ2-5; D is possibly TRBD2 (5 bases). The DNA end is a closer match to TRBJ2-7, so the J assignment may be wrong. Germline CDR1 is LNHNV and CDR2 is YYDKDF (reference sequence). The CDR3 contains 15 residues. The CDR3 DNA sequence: TGTGCCACCAGCAGAGAGTCCGCTAGCATATACGAGCAGTACTTC. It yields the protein CATSRESASIYEQYF.

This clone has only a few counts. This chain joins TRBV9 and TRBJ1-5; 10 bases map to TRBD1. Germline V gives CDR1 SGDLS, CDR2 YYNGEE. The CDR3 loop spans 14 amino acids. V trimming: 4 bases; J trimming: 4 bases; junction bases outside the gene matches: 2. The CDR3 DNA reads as TGTGCCAGCAGCCCGGGACAGGGGAATCAGCCCCAGCATTTT. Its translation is CASSPGQGNQPQHF.

CDR3 sequence (DNA): TGTGCCAGCAGCCCGTGGGTAGGGCCTGGAGGACAGCCCCAGCATTTT. Translated, it gives CASSPWVGPGGQPQHF. The chain joins TRBV5-8 to TRBJ1-5, with D hard to call. The CDR3 covers 16 residues. Deletions cut 4 bases from V and 7 bases from J, with 21 bases between. CDR1 and CDR2 from the germline V gene are SGHTS and YDEGEE.

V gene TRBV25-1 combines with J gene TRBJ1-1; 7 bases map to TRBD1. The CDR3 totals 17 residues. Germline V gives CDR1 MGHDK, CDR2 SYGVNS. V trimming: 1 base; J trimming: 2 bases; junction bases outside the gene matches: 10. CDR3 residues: CASSEWVRGKGNTEAFF. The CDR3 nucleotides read TGTGCCAGCAGTGAATGGGTCAGGGGGAAGGGAAACACTGAAGCTTTCTTT.

The CDR3 sequence: CASSLTSGMYNEQFF. CDR3 nucleotide sequence: TGTGCCAGCAGCTTAACTAGCGGGATGTACAATGAGCAGTTCTTC. V is TRBV5-6 and J is TRBJ2-1; 10 positions match TRBD2. V lost 2 bases, J lost 4 bases, and 3 bases stayed unmatched. Germline CDR1 reads SGHDT; CDR2 reads YYEEEE. The CDR3 runs 15 residues.

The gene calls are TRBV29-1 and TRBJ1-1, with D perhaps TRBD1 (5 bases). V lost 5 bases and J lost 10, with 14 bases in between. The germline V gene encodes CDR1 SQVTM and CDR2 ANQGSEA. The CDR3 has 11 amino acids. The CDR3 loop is CSVLDSPGAFF. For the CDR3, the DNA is TGCAGCGTTCTCGACAGCCCCGGAGCTTTCTTT. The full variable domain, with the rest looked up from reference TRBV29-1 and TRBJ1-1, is SAVISQKPSRDICQRGTSLTIQCQVDSQVTMMFWYRQQPGQSLTLIATANQGSEATYESGFVIDKFPISRPNLTFSTLTVSNMSPEDSSIYLCSVLDSPGAFFGQGTRLTVV.

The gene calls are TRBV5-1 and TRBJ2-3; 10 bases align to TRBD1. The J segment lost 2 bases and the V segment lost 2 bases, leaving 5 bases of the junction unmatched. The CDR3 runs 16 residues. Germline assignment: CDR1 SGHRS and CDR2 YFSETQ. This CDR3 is CASSFTGTGATDTQYF. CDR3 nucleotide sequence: TGCGCCAGCAGCTTCACCGGGACAGGGGCCACAGATACGCAGTATTTT. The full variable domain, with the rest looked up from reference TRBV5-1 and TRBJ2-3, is KAGVTQTPRYLIKTRGQQVTLSCSPISGHRSVSWYQQTPGQGLQFLFEYFSETQRNKGNFPGRFSGRQFSNSRSEMNVSTLELGDSALYLCASSFTGTGATDTQYFGPGTRLTVL.

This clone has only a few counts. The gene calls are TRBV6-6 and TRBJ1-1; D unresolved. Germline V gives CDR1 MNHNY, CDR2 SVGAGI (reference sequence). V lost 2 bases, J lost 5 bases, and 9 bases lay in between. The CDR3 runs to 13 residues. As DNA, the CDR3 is TGTGCCAGCAGTTACCTGAAGGAGACTGAAGCTTTCTTT. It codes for CASSYLKETEAFF.

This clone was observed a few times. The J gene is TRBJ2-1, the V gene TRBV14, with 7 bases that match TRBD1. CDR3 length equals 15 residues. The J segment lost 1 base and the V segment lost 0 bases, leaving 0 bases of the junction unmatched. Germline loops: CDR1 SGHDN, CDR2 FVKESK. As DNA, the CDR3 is TGTGCCAGCAGCCAAGACAGGGGGTCCTACAATGAGCAGTTCTTC. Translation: CASSQDRGSYNEQFF.

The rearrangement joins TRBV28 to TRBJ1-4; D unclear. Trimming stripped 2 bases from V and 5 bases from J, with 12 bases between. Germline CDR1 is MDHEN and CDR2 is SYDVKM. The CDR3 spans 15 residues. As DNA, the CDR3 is TGTGCCAGCAGTTTAACTGCGGGGAAGAATGAAAAACTGTTTTTT. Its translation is CASSLTAGKNEKLFF.

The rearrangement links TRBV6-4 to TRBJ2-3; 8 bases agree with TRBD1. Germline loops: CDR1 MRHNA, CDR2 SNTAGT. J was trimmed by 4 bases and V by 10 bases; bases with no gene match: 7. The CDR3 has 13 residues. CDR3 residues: CATASGGADTQYF. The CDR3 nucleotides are TGTGCCACCGCGTCAGGGGGCGCAGATACGCAGTATTTT.

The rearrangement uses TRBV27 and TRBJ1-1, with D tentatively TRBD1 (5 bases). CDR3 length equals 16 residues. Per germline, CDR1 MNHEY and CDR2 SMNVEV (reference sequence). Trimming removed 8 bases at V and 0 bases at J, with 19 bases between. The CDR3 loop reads CASCGGGGRLNTEAFF. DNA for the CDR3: TGTGCCAGCTGCGGTGGTGGGGGGAGGCTGAACACTGAAGCTTTCTTT.

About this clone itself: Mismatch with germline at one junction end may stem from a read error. CDR3 sequence (DNA): TGCGCCACCAGTCGGGCAGGGGGCTTCTATGGCTACACCTTC. As protein: CATSRAGGFYGYTF. The genes are TRBV10-2 and TRBJ1-2; 8 bases agree with TRBD1. CDR1 WSHSY and CDR2 SAAADI come from the germline V gene. The CDR3 spans 14 residues.

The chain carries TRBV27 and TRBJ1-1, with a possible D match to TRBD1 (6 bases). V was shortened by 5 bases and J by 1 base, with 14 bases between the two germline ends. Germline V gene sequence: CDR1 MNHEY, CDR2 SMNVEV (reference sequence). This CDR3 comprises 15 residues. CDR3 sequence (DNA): TGTGCCAGCAGTCTCGGGACACTAGGGAACACTGAAGCTTTCTTT. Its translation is CASSLGTLGNTEAFF.

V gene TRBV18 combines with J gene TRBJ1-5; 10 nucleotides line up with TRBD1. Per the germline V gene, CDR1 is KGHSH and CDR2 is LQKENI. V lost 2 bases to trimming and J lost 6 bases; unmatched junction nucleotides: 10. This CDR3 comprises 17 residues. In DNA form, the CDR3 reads TGTGCCAGCTCACCATCTATATTGACAGGGGGCGGTCAGCCCCAGCATTTT. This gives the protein CASSPSILTGGGQPQHF.

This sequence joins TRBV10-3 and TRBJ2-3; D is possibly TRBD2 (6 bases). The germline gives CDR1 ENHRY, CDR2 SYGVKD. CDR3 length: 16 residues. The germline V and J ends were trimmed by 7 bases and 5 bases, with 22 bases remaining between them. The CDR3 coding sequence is TGTGCCATCACCCCCGGGATGGGGGAGGAAAGAGATACGCAGTATTTT. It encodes CAITPGMGEERDTQYF.

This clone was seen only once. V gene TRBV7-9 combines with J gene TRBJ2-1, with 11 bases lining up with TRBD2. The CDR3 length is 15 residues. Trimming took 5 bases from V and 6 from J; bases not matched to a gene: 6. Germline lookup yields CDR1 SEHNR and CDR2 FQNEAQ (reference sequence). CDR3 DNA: TGTGCCAGCAGCGAGACTAGCGGGGCCCCCAATGAGCAGTTCTTC. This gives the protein CASSETSGAPNEQFF. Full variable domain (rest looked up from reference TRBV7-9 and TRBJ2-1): DTGVSQNPRHKITKRGQNVTFRCDPISEHNRLYWYRQTLGQGPEFLTYFQNEAQLEKSRLLSDRFSAERPKGSFSTLEIQRTEQGDSAMYLCASSETSGAPNEQFFGPGTRLTVL.

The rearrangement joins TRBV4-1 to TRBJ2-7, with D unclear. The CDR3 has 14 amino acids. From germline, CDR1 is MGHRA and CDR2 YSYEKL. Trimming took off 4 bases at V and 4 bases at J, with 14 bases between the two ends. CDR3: CASSRVEVMYEQYF. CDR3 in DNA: TGCGCCAGCAGCCGTGTAGAAGTCATGTACGAGCAGTACTTC.

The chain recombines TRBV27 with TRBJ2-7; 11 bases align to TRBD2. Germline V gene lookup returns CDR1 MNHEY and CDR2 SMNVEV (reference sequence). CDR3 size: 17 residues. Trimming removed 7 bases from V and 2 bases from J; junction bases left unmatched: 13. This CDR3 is CASTSGTSGSFAYEQYF. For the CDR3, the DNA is TGTGCCAGCACCTCCGGGACTAGCGGCTCCTTCGCCTACGAGCAGTACTTC.

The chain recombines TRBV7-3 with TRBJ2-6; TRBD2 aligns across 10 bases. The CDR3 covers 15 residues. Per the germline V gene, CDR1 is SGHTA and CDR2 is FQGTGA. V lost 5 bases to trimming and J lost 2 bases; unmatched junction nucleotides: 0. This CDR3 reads CASSLAGAGANVLTF. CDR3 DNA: TGTGCCAGCAGCCTAGCGGGGGCTGGGGCCAACGTCCTGACTTTC.

The CDR3: CASILNLFLGSEAFF. The DNA of the CDR3 is TGTGCCAGCATTCTGAATTTATTTCTTGGCTCTGAAGCTTTCTTT. V is TRBV6-5 and J is TRBJ1-1; the D is unclear. The V and J ends lost 7 bases and 6 bases respectively, with 21 bases between them. Germline CDR1 reads MNHEY; CDR2 reads SVGAGI. The CDR3 loop spans 15 amino acids.

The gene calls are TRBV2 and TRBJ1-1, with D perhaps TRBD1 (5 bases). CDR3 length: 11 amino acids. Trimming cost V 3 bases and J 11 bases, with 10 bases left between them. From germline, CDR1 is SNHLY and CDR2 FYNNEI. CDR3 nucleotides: TGTGCCAGCAGTGAGGGGGGAAGGGCTTTCTTT. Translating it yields CASSEGGRAFF. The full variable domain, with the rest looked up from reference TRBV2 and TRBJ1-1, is EPEVTQTPSHQVTQMGQEVILRCVPISNHLYFYWYRQILGQKVEFLVSFYNNEISEKSEIFDDQFSVERPDGSNFTLKIRSTKLEDSAMYFCASSEGGRAFFGQGTRLTVV.

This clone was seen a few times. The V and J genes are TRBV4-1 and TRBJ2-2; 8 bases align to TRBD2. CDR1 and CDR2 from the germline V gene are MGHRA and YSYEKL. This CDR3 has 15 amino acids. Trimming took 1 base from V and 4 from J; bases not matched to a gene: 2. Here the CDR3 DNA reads TGCGCCAGCAGCCAAGGACTAGCGAGCACCGGGGAGCTGTTTTTT. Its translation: CASSQGLASTGELFF.

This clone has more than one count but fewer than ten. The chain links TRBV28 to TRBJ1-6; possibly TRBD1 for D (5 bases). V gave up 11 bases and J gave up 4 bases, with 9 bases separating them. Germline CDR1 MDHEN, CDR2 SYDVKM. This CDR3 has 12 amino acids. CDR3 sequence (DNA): TGTGCCGGAGGGGATTATAATTCACCCCTCCACTTT. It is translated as CAGGDYNSPLHF. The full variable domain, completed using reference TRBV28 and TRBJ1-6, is DVKVTQSSRYLVKRTGEKVFLECVQDMDHENMFWYRQDPGLGLRLIYFSYDVKMKEKGDIPEGYSVSREKKERFSLILESASTNQTSMYLCAGGDYNSPLHFGNGTRLTVT.

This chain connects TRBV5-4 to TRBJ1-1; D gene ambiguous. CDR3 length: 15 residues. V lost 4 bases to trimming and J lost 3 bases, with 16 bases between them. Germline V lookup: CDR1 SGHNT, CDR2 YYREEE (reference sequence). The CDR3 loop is CASSPNEGLYTEAFF. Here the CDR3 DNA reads TGTGCCAGCAGCCCGAATGAGGGTTTGTACACTGAAGCTTTCTTT.